Below are 21 T cell receptor beta chains sequenced from a single sample in a study of blood T cell repertoires in COVID-19. Produced via immunoSEQ multiplex PCR; TCRdb's table is partial and in-frame only. The top ten clones hold 4.9% of a sample with some 260,000 clones, 82% of them seen once. Sequencing used peripheral blood. The source is an elderly woman with active or convalescent COVID-19.

This chain links TRBV5-1 with TRBJ1-1, with a tentative D call TRBD1 (6 bases). The CDR3 sequence is 15 residues long. CDR1 and CDR2 from the germline V gene are SGHRS and YFSETQ. The V and J ends lost 3 bases and 1 base respectively, with 13 bases between them. The CDR3 protein is CASSSTSGQNTEAFF. DNA of the CDR3: TGCGCCAGCAGCTCGACCTCGGGACAGAACACTGAAGCTTTCTTT.

The V and J genes are TRBV3-1 (or the pseudogene TRBV3-2) and TRBJ2-1, with TRBD1 matching 7 bases. The trim removed 4 bases at V and 11 bases at J, leaving 11 bases unmatched. Per the germline V gene, CDR1 is LGHDT and CDR2 is YNNKEL (reference sequence). The CDR3 consists of 14 residues. The CDR3 DNA sequence: TGTGCCAGCAGCCCGGGGACAGTTTCGGGTAAGCAGTTCTTC. This encodes CASSPGTVSGKQFF.

In this sample, this clone turned up a few times. The chain has TRBV2 and TRBJ1-6; no clear D gene. Germline values: CDR1 SNHLY, CDR2 FYNNEI. The CDR3 sequence is 16 residues long. V dropped 3 bases and J dropped 1 base, with 10 bases sitting between them. CDR3 sequence: CASSDRTGSYNSPLHF. The DNA for the CDR3 is TGTGCCAGCAGTGACAGGACGGGGTCCTATAATTCACCCCTCCACTTT.

This chain uses TRBV18 with TRBJ2-1, with 7 bases identical to TRBD1. The length of the CDR3 is 13 residues. V lost 3 bases to trimming and J lost 9 bases; unmatched junction nucleotides: 5. CDR1 is KGHSH, CDR2 LQKENI, per germline. CDR3 protein: CASSPNYRGEQFF. The CDR3, as DNA: TGTGCCAGCTCACCGAACTACAGGGGTGAGCAGTTCTTC.

The chain combines TRBV24-1 with TRBJ2-2, with a tentative D call TRBD1 (6 bases). Trimming shortened V by 2 bases and J by 4 bases, and 10 bases separated the two germline ends. CDR3 length: 15 residues. Looked up from germline, CDR1 is KGHDR and CDR2 is SFDVKD. The CDR3 protein is CATSDSPGVTGELFF. The CDR3 coding sequence is TGTGCCACCAGTGATTCCCCAGGGGTCACCGGGGAGCTGTTTTTT.

The chain employs TRBV5-6 and TRBJ1-1; D ambiguous. This CDR3 is 14 amino acids long. V was clipped by 4 bases and J by 0 bases, with 10 bases between them. CDR1 is SGHDT and CDR2 is YYEEEE in the germline V gene. The CDR3 region is CASSPSRLNTEAFF. CDR3 bases: TGTGCCAGCAGCCCCAGCAGGCTGAACACTGAAGCTTTCTTT.

This clone has at least ten counts. V and J are TRBV19 and TRBJ1-4; 10 bases agree with TRBD1. The CDR3 extends over 15 amino acids. Trimming took 6 bases from V and 6 from J; bases not matched to a gene: 7. Germline-derived CDR1 and CDR2 are LNHDA and SQIVND (reference sequence). CDR3 protein: CASSPSGTGDEKLFF. CDR3 nucleotide sequence: TGTGCCAGTAGCCCATCCGGGACAGGGGATGAAAAACTGTTTTTT.

The J gene is TRBJ2-6, the V gene TRBV5-4; D remains unclear. Trimming removed 1 base at V and 0 bases at J, with 5 bases between. CDR1 is SGHNT, CDR2 YYREEE, per germline (reference sequence). The CDR3 runs 15 residues. The CDR3 sequence: CASSLPYSGANVLTF. The CDR3 bases are TGTGCCAGCAGCTTGCCCTACTCTGGGGCCAACGTCCTGACTTTC.

V usage is TRBV18 and J usage is TRBJ1-2, with D perhaps TRBD1 (6 bases). The CDR3 is 14 amino acids. Trimming stripped 6 bases from V and 6 bases from J, with 17 bases between. The germline V gene encodes CDR1 KGHSH and CDR2 LQKENI. The CDR3 spells CASSPGRRGDGYTF. The DNA of the CDR3 is TGTGCCAGCTCGCCGGGGCGCAGGGGCGATGGCTACACCTTC.

The chain combines TRBV19 with TRBJ2-7, with 12 bases lining up with TRBD2. The CDR3 consists of 15 residues. Germline values: CDR1 LNHDA, CDR2 SQIVND (reference sequence). The junction had 7 bases not matched to a gene; V was cut back by 6 bases and J by 4 bases. The CDR3 nucleotides are TGTGCCAGTAGCCTCCTAGCGGGGGGGCTTTACGAGCAGTACTTC. It yields the protein CASSLLAGGLYEQYF.

Judged by abundance, this clone is medium-sized. J is TRBJ1-2 and V is TRBV5-6, with a possible D match to TRBD1 (6 bases). Trimming stripped 7 bases from V and 2 bases from J, with 12 bases between. Germline V gives CDR1 SGHDT, CDR2 YYEEEE. The CDR3 spans 13 residues. This CDR3 reads CASYDQGNYGYTF. In DNA form, the CDR3 reads TGTGCCAGCTACGATCAGGGGAACTATGGCTACACCTTC.

The rearrangement links TRBV2 to TRBJ2-2, with D maybe TRBD2 (6 bases). Germline V gene data show CDR1 as SNHLY and CDR2 as FYNNEI. V lost 6 bases and J lost 6, with 17 bases in between. The CDR3 has 15 residues. Here the CDR3 DNA reads TGTGCCAGCAGGGGGGGTTCGCAGGGCCCCGGGGAGCTGTTTTTT. Translated, it gives CASRGGSQGPGELFF.

The chain combines TRBV5-1 with TRBJ1-4; the D is unclear. V dropped 4 bases and J dropped 4 bases, with 17 bases sitting between them. The V gene's germline CDR1 is SGHRS and CDR2 YFSETQ. The CDR3 loop spans 16 amino acids. CDR3 region: CASSPLGPGSNEKLFF. DNA for the CDR3: TGCGCCAGCAGCCCGCTGGGTCCTGGGAGTAATGAAAAACTGTTTTTT.

As DNA, the CDR3 is TGCGCCAGCAGCTTTAGGACTAGCGGCGCCACAGATACGCAGTATTTT. Translation: CASSFRTSGATDTQYF. The genes are TRBV5-1 and TRBJ2-3; 10 bases are a match to TRBD2. The germline V gene encodes CDR1 SGHRS and CDR2 YFSETQ. The CDR3 covers 16 residues. Losses at the gene ends were 2 bases for V and 2 bases for J; bases not matched to a gene: 5.

The chain couples TRBV11-2 to TRBJ1-3, with a weak D call TRBD1 (5 bases). Germline V gives CDR1 SGHAT, CDR2 FQNNGV. The CDR3 sequence is 14 residues long. Trimming took 5 bases from V and 4 from J, leaving 12 bases between them. DNA of the CDR3: TGTGCCAGCAGCCCGAGCAACAGGGGAAACACCATATATTTT. It translates to CASSPSNRGNTIYF.

The chain couples TRBV19 to TRBJ2-3; maybe TRBD2 (6 bases). Germline V gene lookup returns CDR1 LNHDA and CDR2 SQIVND (reference sequence). Trimming took off 4 bases at V and 1 base at J, with 12 bases between the two ends. CDR3 length: 15 amino acids. CDR3 protein: CASSRSGLGTDTQYF. The CDR3 nucleotides read TGTGCCAGTAGTAGGAGCGGGTTGGGCACAGATACGCAGTATTTT.

This clone was seen a few times. This rearrangement joins TRBV7-2 to TRBJ1-2, with a weak D call TRBD1 (6 bases). CDR3 length: 17 residues. Germline assignment: CDR1 SGHTA and CDR2 FQGNSA. Trimming took off 1 base at V and 7 bases at J, with 22 bases between the two ends. The CDR3 loop reads CASSLVGQKAFRGGYTF. The CDR3 nucleotides are TGTGCCAGCAGCTTAGTGGGACAAAAGGCTTTTAGAGGTGGCTACACCTTC.

A single count supports this clone. V and J are TRBV7-2 and TRBJ1-2; D is possibly TRBD1 (6 bases). Germline V gene data show CDR1 as SGHTA and CDR2 as FQGNSA. The CDR3 contains 13 residues. Trimming removed 5 bases at V and 4 bases at J, with 11 bases between. The DNA of the CDR3 is TGTGCCAGCAGCCGGATCAGGGGCTATGGCTACACCTTC. It is translated as CASSRIRGYGYTF.

The V and J genes are TRBV28 and TRBJ1-2; possibly TRBD1 for D (6 bases). V lost 6 bases and J 5 bases, leaving 19 bases between the germline ends. The CDR3 runs 15 residues. Germline CDR1 MDHEN, CDR2 SYDVKM. CDR3 bases: TGTGCCAGCAGGACTACACCGGGACACCCTTATGGCTACACCTTC. The encoded protein is CASRTTPGHPYGYTF.

The rearrangement uses TRBV10-3 and TRBJ1-2, with 8 positions matching TRBD1. Germline-derived CDR1 and CDR2 are ENHRY and SYGVKD. V shed 5 bases and J 6 bases; nucleotides not matched to a gene: 5. The CDR3 totals 13 residues. CDR3 DNA sequence: TGTGCCATCAGTAAGACAGGGGACGATGGCTACACCTTC. Protein sequence: CAISKTGDDGYTF.

This sequence joins TRBV3-1 (or the pseudogene TRBV3-2) and TRBJ1-6; D is perhaps TRBD1 (5 bases). The CDR3 contains 15 residues. The V and J ends lost 8 bases and 2 bases respectively, with 13 bases between them. CDR1 LGHDT and CDR2 YNNKEL come from the germline V gene (reference sequence). CDR3 amino acids: CASEKTGAYNSPLHF. CDR3 nucleotide sequence: TGTGCCAGCGAAAAAACGGGGGCCTATAATTCACCCCTCCACTTT.